This TCR beta chain was captured in a study of shared clonotypes between healthy human individuals. Whole-study results and caveats: Clonotypes not shared had lower generation probabilities than those common to all four donors.

There are 14 residues in the CDR3. Per germline, CDR1 LNHDA and CDR2 SQIVND (reference sequence). After removal of 3 bases from V and 3 bases from J, the junction contained 4 bases not matched to a gene. As concerns this clone: Its antigen is unknown.

The table came from immunoSEQ multiplex PCR; TCRdb's copy has only in-frame clones and leaves some out. The repertoire has some 1 million clones, 75% of them found once; the top ten carry over 1.3%. The source material was memory CD4+ T cells sorted from blood. The subset: CD45RA-negative fraction. The rearrangement links TRBV19 to TRBJ2-5; TRBD2 matches 7 bases. The receptor was derived from a man younger than 30 in good health. DNA for the CDR3: TGTGCCAGTAGTATTCCTGGACTAGAAGAGACCCAGTACTTC. It specifies CASSIPGLEETQYF. The full variable domain, rest sourced from reference TRBV19 and TRBJ2-5, is DGGITQSPKYLFRKEGQNVTLSCEQNLNHDAMYWYRQDPGQGLRLIYYSQIVNDFQKGDIAEGYSVSREKKESFPLTVTSAQKNPTAFYLCASSIPGLEETQYFGPGTRLLVL.